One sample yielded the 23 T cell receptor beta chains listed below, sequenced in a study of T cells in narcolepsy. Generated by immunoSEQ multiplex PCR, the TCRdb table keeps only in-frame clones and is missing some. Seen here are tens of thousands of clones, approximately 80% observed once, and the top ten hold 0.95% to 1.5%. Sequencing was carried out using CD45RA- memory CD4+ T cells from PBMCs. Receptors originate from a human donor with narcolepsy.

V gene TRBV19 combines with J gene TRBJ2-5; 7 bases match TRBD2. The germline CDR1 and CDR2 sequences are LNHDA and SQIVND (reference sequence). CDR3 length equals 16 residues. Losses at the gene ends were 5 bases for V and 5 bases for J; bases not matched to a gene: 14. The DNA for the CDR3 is TGTGCCAGTAGTTTCACCGAAGCGGGGAACGGGGAGACCCAGTACTTC. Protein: CASSFTEAGNGETQYF. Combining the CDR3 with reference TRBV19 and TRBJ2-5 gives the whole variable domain DGGITQSPKYLFRKEGQNVTLSCEQNLNHDAMYWYRQDPGQGLRLIYYSQIVNDFQKGDIAEGYSVSREKKESFPLTVTSAQKNPTAFYLCASSFTEAGNGETQYFGPGTRLLVL.

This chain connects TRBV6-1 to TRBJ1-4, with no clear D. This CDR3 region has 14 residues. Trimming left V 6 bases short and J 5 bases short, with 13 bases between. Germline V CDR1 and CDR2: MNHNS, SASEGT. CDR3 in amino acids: CASRREYGNEKLFF. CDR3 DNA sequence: TGTGCCAGCAGACGTGAATACGGAAATGAAAAACTGTTTTTT.

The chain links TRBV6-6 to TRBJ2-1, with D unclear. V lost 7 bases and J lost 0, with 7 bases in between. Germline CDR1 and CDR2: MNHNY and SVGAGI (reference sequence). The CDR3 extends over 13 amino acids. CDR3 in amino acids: CASTASSYNEQFF. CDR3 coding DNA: TGTGCCAGCACCGCCAGCTCCTACAATGAGCAGTTCTTC.

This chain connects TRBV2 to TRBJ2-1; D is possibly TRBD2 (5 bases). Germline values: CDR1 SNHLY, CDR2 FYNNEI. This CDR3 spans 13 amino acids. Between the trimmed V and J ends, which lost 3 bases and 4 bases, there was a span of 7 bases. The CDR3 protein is CASSEGSYNEQFF. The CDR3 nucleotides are TGTGCCAGCAGTGAGGGGAGTTACAATGAGCAGTTCTTC.

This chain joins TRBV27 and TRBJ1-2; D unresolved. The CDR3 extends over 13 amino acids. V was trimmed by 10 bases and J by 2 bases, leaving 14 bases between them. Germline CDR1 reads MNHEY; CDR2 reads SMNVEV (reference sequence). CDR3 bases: TGTGCCACCCGGGTCGAGCCGAACTATGGCTACACCTTC. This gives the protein CATRVEPNYGYTF.

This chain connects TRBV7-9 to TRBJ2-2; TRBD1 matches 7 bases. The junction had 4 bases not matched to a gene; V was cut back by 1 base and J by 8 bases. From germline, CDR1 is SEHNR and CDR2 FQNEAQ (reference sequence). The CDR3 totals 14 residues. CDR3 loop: CASSLDRGSGELFF. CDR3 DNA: TGTGCCAGCAGCTTAGACAGGGGATCGGGGGAGCTGTTTTTT. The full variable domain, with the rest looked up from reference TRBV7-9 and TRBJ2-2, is DTGVSQNPRHKITKRGQNVTFRCDPISEHNRLYWYRQTLGQGPEFLTYFQNEAQLEKSRLLSDRFSAERPKGSFSTLEIQRTEQGDSAMYLCASSLDRGSGELFFGEGSRLTVL.

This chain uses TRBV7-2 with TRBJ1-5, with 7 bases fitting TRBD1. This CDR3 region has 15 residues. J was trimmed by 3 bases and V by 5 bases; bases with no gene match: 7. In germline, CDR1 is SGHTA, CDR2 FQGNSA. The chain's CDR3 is CASSPRQGANQPQHF. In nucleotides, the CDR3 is TGTGCCAGCAGCCCCCGACAGGGCGCCAATCAGCCCCAGCATTTT.

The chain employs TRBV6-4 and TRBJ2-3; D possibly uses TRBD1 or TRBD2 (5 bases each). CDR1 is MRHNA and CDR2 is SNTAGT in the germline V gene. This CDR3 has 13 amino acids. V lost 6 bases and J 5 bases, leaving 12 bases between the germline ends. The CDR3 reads CASRPGTGDTQYF. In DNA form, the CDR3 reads TGTGCCAGCAGGCCAGGGACGGGAGATACGCAGTATTTT.

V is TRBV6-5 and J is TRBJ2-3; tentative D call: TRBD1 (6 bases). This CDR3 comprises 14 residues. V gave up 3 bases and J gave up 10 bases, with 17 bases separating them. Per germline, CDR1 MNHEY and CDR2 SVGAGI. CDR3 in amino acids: CASSYGQPTEAQYF. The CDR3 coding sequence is TGTGCCAGCAGTTATGGACAGCCCACGGAGGCGCAGTATTTT.

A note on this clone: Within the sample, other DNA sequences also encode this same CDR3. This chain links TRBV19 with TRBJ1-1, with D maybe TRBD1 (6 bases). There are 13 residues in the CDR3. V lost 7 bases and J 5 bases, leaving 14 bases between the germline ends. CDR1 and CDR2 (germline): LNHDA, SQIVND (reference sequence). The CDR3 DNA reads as TGTGCCAGTACCTCAGGGGCGCGAACTGAAGCTTTCTTT. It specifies CASTSGARTEAFF.

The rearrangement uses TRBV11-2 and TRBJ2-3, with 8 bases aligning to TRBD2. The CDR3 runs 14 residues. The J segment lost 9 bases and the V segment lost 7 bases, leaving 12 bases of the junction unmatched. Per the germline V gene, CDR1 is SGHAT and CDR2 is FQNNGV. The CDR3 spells CASIPGREGGTQYF. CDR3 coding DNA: TGTGCCAGCATCCCGGGCCGGGAGGGTGGGACGCAGTATTTT.

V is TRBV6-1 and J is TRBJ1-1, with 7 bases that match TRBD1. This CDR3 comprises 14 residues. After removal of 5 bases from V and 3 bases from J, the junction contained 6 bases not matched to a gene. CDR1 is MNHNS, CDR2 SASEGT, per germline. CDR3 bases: TGTGCCAGCAGTAATTTAGGGGGCGACACTGAAGCTTTCTTT. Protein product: CASSNLGGDTEAFF.

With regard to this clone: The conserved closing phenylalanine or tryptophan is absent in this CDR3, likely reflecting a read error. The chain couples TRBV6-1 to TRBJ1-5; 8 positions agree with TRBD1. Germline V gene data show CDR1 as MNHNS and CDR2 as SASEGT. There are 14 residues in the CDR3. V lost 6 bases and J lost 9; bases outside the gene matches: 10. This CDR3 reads CASSPGQGTSPQHS. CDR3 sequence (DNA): TGTGCCAGCAGCCCCGGACAGGGTACGTCGCCCCAGCATTCT.

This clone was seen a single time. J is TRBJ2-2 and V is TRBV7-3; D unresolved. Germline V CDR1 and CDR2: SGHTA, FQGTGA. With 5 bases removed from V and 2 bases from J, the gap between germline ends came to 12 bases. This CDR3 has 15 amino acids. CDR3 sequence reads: CASSTSGPNTGELFF. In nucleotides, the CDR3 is TGTGCCAGCAGCACCAGTGGCCCAAACACCGGGGAGCTGTTTTTT.

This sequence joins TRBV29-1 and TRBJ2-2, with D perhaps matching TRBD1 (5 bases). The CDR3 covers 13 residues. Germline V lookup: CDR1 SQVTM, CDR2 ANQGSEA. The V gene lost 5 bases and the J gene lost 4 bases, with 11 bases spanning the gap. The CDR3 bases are TGCAGCGTTTCCTTGACAGCCACCGGGGAGCTGTTTTTT. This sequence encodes CSVSLTATGELFF.

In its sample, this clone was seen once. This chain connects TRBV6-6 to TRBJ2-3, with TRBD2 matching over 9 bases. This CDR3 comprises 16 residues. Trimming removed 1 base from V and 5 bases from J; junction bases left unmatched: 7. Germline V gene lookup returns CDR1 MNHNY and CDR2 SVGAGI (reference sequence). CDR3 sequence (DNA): TGTGCCAGCAGTTACTACCGCGGGGGGGAGGGAGATACGCAGTATTTT. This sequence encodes CASSYYRGGEGDTQYF.

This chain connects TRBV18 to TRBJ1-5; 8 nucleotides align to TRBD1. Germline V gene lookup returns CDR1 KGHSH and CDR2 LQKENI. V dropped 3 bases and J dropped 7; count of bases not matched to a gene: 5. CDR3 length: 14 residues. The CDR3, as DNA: TGTGCCAGCTCACCTGGACAGGGTGGACAGCCCCAGCATTTT. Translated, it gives CASSPGQGGQPQHF.

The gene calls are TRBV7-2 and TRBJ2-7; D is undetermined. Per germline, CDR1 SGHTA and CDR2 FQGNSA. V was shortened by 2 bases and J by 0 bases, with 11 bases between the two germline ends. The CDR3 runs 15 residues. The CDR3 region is CASSLNPGSSYEQYF. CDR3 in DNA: TGTGCCAGCAGCTTAAACCCGGGTAGCTCCTACGAGCAGTACTTC. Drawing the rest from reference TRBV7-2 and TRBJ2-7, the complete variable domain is GAGVSQSPSNKVTEKGKDVELRCDPISGHTALYWYRQSLGQGLEFLIYFQGNSAPDKSGLPSDRFSAERTGGSVSTLTIQRTQQEDSAVYLCASSLNPGSSYEQYFGPGTRLTVT.

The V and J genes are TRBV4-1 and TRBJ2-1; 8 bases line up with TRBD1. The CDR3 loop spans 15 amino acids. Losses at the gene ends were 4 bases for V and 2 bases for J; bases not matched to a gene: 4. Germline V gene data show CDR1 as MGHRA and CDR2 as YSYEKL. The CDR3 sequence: CASSPGQGPYNEQFF. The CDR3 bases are TGCGCCAGCAGCCCAGGACAGGGTCCCTACAATGAGCAGTTCTTC.

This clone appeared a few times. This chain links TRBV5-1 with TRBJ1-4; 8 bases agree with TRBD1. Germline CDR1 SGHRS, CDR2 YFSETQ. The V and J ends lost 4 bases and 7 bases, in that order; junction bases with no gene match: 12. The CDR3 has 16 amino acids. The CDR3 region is CASSPESAGGSEKLFF. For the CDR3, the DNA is TGCGCCAGCAGCCCGGAAAGCGCAGGGGGCTCTGAAAAACTGTTTTTT.

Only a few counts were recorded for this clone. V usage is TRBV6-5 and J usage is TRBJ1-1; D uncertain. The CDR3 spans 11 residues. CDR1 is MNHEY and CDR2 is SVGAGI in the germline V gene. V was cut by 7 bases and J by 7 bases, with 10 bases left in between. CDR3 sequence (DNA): TGTGCCAGCAACCGATATGGTGAAGCTTTCTTT. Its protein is CASNRYGEAFF.

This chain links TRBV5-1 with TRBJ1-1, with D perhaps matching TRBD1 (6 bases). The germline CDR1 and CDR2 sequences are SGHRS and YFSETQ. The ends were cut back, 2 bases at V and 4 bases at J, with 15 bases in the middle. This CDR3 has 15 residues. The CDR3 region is CASSLGLRGPTEAFF. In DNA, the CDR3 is TGCGCCAGCAGCTTAGGGCTCAGGGGACCCACTGAAGCTTTCTTT.

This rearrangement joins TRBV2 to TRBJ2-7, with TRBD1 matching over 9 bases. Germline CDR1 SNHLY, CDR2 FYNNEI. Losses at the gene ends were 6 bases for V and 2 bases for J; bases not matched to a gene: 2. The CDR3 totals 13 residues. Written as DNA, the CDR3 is TGTGCCAGCAGGACAGGGGGTACCTACGAGCAGTACTTC. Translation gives CASRTGGTYEQYF. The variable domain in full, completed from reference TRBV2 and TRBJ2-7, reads EPEVTQTPSHQVTQMGQEVILRCVPISNHLYFYWYRQILGQKVEFLVSFYNNEISEKSEIFDDQFSVERPDGSNFTLKIRSTKLEDSAMYFCASRTGGTYEQYFGPGTRLTVT.